This T cell receptor beta chain was sequenced in a study of blood T cell repertoires in COVID-19. Study background: Acute and convalescent COVID-19 samples came from the United States, Italy and Spain. PBMCs, B-cell-depleted T cells, or T cells were the source of the cDNA or gDNA that made up the material.

Germline V gene lookup returns CDR1 LNHDA and CDR2 SQIVND (reference sequence). After removal of 6 bases from V and 6 bases from J, the junction contained 8 bases not matched to a gene. CDR3 length equals 14 residues. This clone was recorded at least ten times. In the original processing: From reference gene primer amplification, estimates of nucleated cell counts were derived. Sequenced by immunoSEQ multiplex PCR; TCRdb stores in-frame clones only, minus some. The DNA was the basis for D and trimming; V, J and clone size are from that table. The table records 150,000 or so clones, around nine tenths of them present only once.

The clonotype comes from a human donor in a cohort sampled during active COVID-19. The sequenced sample was peripheral blood. The chain carries TRBV19 and TRBJ1-2, with TRBD1 identical over 9 bases. This chain's CDR3 is CASSRDRASNGYTF. For the CDR3, the DNA is TGTGCCAGTAGCCGGGACAGGGCCTCGAATGGCTACACCTTC.